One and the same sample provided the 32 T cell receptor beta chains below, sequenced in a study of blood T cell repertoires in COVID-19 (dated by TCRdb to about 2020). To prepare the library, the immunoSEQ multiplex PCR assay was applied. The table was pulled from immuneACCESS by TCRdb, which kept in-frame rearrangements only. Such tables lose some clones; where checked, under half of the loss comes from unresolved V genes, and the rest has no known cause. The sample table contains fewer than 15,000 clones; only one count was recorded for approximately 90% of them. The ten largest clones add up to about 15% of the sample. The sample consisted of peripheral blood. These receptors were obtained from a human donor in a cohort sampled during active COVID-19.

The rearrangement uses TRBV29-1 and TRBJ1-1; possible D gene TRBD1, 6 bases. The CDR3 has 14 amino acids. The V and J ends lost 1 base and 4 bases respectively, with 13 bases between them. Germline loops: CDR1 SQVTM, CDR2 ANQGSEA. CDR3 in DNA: TGCAGCGTTGAAGCGGGGGGCTCGGGCACTGAAGCTTTCTTT. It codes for CSVEAGGSGTEAFF.

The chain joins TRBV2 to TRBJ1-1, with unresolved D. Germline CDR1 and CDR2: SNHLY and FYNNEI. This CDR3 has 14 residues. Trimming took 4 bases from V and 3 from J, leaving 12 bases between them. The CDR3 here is CASSGSGSDTEAFF. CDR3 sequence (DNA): TGTGCCAGCAGTGGTAGCGGGTCGGACACTGAAGCTTTCTTT.

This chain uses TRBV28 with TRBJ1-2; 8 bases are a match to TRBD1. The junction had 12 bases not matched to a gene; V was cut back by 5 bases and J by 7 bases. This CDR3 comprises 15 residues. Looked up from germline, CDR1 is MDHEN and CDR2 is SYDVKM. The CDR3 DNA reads TGTGCCAGCAGTATACCCCAGGGGGCTCGGGTTGGCTACACCTTC. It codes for CASSIPQGARVGYTF.

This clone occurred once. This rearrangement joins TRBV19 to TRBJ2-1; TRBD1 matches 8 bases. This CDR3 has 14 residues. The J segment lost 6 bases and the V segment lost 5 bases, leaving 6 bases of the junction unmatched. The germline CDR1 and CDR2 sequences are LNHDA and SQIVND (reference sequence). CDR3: CASSVGQGPNEQFF. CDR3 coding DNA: TGTGCCAGTAGTGTCGGACAGGGACCCAATGAGCAGTTCTTC.

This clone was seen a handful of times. In DNA, the CDR3 is TGTGCCACCAGTGATAAACGACAGGAAACGAGCTCCTACAATGAGCAGTTCTTC. Its protein is CATSDKRQETSSYNEQFF. This sequence joins TRBV24-1 and TRBJ2-1, with D maybe TRBD1 (6 bases). The germline V and J ends were trimmed by 3 bases and 0 bases, with 17 bases remaining between them. The germline CDR1 and CDR2 sequences are KGHDR and SFDVKD. The CDR3 extends over 18 amino acids.

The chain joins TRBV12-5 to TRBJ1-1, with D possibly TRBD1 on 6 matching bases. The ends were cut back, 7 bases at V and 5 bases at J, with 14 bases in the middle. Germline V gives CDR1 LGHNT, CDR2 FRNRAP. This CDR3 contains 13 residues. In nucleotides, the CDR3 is TGTGCTAGTGCGGGAACAGGGCGGACTGAAGCTTTCTTT. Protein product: CASAGTGRTEAFF.

The CDR3 DNA follows: TGTGCCAGCAGTAGCGGAGGCTCATCCGGCTACGAGCAGTACTTC. Translation: CASSSGGSSGYEQYF. The gene calls are TRBV6-6 and TRBJ2-7, with a possible D match to TRBD2 (5 bases). CDR1 is MNHNY, CDR2 SVGAGI, per germline (reference sequence). Trimming shortened V by 5 bases and J by 3 bases, and 17 bases separated the two germline ends. The CDR3 covers 15 residues.

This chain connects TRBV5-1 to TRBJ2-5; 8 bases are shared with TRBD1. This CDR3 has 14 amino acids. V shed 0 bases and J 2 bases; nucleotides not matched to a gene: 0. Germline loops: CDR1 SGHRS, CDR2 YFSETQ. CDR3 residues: CASSLGTGQETQYF. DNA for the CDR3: TGCGCCAGCAGCTTGGGGACAGGGCAAGAGACCCAGTACTTC.

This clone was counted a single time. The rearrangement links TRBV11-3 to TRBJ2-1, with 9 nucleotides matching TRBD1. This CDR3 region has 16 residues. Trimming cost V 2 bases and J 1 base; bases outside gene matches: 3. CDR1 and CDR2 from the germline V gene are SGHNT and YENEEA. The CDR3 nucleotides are TGTGCCAGCAGCTTAACAGACAGGGGGTCCTACAATGAGCAGTTCTTC. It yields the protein CASSLTDRGSYNEQFF.

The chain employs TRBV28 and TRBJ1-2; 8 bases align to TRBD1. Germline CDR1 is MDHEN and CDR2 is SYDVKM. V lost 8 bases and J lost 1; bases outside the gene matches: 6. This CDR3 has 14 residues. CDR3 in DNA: TGTGCCAGCGGACAGGGACAGCGTAACTATGGCTACACCTTC. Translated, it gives CASGQGQRNYGYTF.

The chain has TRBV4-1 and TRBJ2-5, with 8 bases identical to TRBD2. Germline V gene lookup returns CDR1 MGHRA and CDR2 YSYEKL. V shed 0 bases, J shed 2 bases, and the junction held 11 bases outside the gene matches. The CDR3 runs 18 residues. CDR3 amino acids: CASSQDRGPGLVQETQYF. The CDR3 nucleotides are TGCGCCAGCAGCCAAGATCGGGGCCCGGGACTAGTTCAAGAGACCCAGTACTTC.

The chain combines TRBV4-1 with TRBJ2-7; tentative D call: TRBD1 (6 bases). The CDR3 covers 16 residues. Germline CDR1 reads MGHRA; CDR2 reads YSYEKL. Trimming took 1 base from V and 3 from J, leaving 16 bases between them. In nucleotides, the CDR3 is TGCGCCAGCAGCCAAGTTGCAGGGGCATCCGACTACGAGCAGTACTTC. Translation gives CASSQVAGASDYEQYF.

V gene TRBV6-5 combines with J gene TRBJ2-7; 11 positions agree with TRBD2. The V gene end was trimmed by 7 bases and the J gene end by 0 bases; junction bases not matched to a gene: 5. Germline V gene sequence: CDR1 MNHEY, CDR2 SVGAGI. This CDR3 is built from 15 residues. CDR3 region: CASTPSGRSSYEQYF. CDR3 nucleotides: TGTGCCAGCACTCCTAGCGGGAGGAGCTCCTACGAGCAGTACTTC.

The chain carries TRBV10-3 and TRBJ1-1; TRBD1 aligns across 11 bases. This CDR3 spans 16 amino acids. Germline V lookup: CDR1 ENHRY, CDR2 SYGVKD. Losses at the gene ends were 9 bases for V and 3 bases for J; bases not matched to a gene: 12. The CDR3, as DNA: TGTGCCATGGGGGGACAGGGGGGACGCGAGGACACTGAAGCTTTCTTT. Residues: CAMGGQGGREDTEAFF.

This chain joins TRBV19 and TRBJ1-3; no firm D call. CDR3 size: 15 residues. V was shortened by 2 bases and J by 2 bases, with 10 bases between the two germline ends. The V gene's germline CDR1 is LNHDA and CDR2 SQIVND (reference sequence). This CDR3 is CASSIRKTTGNTIYF. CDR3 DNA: TGTGCCAGTAGTATACGAAAGACTACTGGAAACACCATATATTTT.

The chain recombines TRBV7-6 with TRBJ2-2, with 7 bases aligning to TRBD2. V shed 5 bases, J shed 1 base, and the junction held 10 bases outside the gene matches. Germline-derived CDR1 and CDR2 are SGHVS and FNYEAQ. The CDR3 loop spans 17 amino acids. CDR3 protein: CASSPIGGSRNTGELFF. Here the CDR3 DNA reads TGTGCCAGCAGCCCCATTGGCGGGAGTAGGAACACCGGGGAGCTGTTTTTT.

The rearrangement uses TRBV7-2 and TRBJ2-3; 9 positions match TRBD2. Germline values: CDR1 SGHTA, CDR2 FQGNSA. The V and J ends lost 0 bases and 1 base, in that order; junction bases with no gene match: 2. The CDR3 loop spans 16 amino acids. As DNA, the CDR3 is TGTGCCAGCAGCTTAGCGTGGACTAGCGGCACAGATACGCAGTATTTT. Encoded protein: CASSLAWTSGTDTQYF.

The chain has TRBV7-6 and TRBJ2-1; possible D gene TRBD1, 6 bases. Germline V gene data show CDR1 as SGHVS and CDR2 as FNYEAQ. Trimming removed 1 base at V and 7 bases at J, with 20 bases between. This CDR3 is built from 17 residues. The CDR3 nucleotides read TGTGCCAGCAGCTTAGAAGGCCCGGAACAGGGCGGAAATGAGCAGTTCTTC. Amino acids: CASSLEGPEQGGNEQFF.

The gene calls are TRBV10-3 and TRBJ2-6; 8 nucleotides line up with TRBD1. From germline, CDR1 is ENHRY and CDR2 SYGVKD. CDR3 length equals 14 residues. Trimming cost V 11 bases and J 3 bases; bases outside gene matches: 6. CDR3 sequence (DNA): TGTGCCGTACAGGGGGATGGTGGGGCCAACGTCCTGACTTTC. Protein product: CAVQGDGGANVLTF.

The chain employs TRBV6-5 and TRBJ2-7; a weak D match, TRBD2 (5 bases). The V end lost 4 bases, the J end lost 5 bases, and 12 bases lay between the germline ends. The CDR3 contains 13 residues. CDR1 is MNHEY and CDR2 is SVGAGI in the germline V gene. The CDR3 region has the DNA TGTGCCAGCAGTTTGTCGGGGTTGAACGAGCAGTACTTC. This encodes CASSLSGLNEQYF.

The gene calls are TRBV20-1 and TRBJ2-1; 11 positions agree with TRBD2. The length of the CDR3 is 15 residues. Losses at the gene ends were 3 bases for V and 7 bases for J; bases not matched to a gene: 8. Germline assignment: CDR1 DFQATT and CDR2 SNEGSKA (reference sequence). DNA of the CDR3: TGCAGTGCTAGTCTCTCCCCTAGCGGGAGGAATGAGCAGTTCTTC. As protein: CSASLSPSGRNEQFF.

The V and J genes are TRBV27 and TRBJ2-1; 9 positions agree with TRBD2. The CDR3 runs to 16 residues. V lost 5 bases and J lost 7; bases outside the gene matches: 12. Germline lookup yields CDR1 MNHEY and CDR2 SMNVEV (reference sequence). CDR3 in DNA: TGTGCCAGCAGTCCACCAGCGGGAGGAGCCGTAAATGAGCAGTTCTTC. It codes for CASSPPAGGAVNEQFF.

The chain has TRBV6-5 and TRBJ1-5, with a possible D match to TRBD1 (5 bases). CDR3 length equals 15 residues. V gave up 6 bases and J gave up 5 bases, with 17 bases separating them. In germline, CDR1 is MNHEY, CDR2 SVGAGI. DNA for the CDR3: TGTGCCAGCAGCGCGGGACGCAACAGAGATCAGCCCCAGCATTTT. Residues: CASSAGRNRDQPQHF.

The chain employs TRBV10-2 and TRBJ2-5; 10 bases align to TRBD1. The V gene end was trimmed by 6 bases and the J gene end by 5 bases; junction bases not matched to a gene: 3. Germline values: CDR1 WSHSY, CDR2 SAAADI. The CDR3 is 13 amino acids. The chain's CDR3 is CASRGQGLETQYF. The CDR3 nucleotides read TGCGCCAGCAGGGGACAGGGGTTGGAGACCCAGTACTTC.

The CDR3 reads CASGPDRERETQYF. CDR3 DNA sequence: TGTGCTAGTGGTCCTGACAGGGAGAGAGAGACCCAGTACTTC. The J gene is TRBJ2-5, the V gene TRBV12-5; 7 positions match TRBD1. Looked up from germline, CDR1 is LGHNT and CDR2 is FRNRAP. This CDR3 has 14 residues. V dropped 5 bases and J dropped 4; count of bases not matched to a gene: 7.

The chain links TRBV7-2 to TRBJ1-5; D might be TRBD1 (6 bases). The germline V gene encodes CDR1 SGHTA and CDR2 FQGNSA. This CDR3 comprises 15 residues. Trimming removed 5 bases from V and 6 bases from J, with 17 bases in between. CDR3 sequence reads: CASSPGWGPAQPQHF. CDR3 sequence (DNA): TGTGCCAGCAGCCCGGGGTGGGGGCCGGCTCAGCCCCAGCATTTT.

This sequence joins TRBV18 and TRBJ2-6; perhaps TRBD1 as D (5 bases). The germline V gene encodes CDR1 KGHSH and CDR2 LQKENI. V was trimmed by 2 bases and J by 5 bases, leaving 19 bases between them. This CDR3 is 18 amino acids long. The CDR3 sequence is CASSPKGKLTDRANVLTF. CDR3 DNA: TGTGCCAGCTCACCAAAGGGGAAATTAACCGATAGGGCCAACGTCCTGACTTTC.

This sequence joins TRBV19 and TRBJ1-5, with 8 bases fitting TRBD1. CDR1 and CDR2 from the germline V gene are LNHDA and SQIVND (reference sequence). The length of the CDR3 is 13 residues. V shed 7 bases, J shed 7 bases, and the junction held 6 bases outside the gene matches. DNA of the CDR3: TGTGCCAGTACAGGGGGCGGCTGGCAGCCCCAGCATTTT. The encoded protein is CASTGGGWQPQHF.

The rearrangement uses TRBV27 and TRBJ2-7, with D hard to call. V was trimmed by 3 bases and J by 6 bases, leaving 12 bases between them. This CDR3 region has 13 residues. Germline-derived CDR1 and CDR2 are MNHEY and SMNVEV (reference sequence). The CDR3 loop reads CASSFNSLSEQYF. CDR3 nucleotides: TGTGCCAGCAGTTTCAACAGTCTCTCCGAGCAGTACTTC.

CDR3 bases: TGTGCCAGCAGCTCGAGACTAGCGAGATCTCTACGGGAGACCCAGTACTTC. Protein sequence: CASSSRLARSLRETQYF. The J gene is TRBJ2-5, the V gene TRBV11-2, with 8 bases that match TRBD2. The CDR3 spans 17 residues. V shed 4 bases and J 5 bases; nucleotides not matched to a gene: 15. The germline V gene encodes CDR1 SGHAT and CDR2 FQNNGV. Variable domain in full (rest from reference TRBV11-2 and TRBJ2-5): EAGVAQSPRYKIIEKRQSVAFWCNPISGHATLYWYQQILGQGPKLLIQFQNNGVVDDSQLPKDRFSAERLKGVDSTLKIQPAKLEDSAVYLCASSSRLARSLRETQYFGPGTRLLVL.

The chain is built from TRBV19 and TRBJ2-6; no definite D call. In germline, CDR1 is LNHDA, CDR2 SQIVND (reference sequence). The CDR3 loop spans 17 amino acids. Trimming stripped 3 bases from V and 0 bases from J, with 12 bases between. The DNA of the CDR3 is TGTGCCAGTAGTATCCCTGGCCTGTCCTCTGGGGCCAACGTCCTGACTTTC. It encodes CASSIPGLSSGANVLTF.

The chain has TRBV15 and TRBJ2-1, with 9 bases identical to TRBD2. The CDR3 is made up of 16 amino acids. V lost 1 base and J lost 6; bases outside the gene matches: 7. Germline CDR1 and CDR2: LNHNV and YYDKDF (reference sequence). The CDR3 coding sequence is TGTGCCACCAGCAGAGTAGAAGCGGGAGGCAGCAATGAGCAGTTCTTC. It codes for CATSRVEAGGSNEQFF.